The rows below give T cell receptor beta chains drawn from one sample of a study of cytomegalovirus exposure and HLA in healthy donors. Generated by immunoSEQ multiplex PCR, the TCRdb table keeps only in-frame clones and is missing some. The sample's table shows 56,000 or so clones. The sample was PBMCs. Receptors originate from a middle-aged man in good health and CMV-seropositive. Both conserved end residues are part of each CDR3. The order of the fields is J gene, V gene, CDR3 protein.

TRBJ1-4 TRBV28 CASSYPPVNEKLFF
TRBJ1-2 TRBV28 CASSSGNYGYTF
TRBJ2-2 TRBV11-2 CASSSIRILSSGYTGELFF
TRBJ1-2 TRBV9 CASSVTGGAQGYTF
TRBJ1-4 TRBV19 CASSISGTNEKLFF
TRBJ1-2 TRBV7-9 CASSKDSLSNYGYTF
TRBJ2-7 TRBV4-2 CASSQEVGEGYEQYF
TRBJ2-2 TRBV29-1 CSVVNRGTGELFF
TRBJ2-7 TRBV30 CAWRDRNSYEQYF
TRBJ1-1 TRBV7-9 CASSLNYRQNTEAFF
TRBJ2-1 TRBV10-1 CASSAGQGAIEQFF
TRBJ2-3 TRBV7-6 CASSELAGDATDTQYF
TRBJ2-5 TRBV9 CASSKGLAGGLQETQYF
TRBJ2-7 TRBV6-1 CASRRGTTDYEQYF
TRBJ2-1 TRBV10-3 CAIRPGQNNNEQFF
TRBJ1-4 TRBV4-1 CASSRFGGGNEKLFF
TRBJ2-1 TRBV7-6 CASSIRDRTGNEQFF
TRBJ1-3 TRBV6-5 CASRSQGANGNTIYF
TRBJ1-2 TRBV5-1 CASSPGQYGYTF
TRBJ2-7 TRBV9 CASSVAQASGRLEQYF
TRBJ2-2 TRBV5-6 CASSLADRNTGELFF
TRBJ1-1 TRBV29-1 CSAVEGGSGTEAFF
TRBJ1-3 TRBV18 CASSSRDISGNTIYF
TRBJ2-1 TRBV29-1 CSVVLGTDIYNEQFF
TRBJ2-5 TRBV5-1 CASSLGAGPGETQYF
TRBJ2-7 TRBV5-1 CASSLAGGRYEQYF
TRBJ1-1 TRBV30 CAWSVISGEAFF
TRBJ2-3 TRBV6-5 CASSYDRKDTDTQYF
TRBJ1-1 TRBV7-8 CASSPLTGLSEAFF
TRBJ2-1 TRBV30 CAWTADDNEQFF
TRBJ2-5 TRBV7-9 CASSFGGTSQETQYF
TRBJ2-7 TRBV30 CAWILSGGSYEQYF
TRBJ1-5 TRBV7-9 CASSLGDRPNQPQHF
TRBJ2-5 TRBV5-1 CASSYSGTSGGLGETQYF
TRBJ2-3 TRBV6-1 CASIRGTGGDTQYF
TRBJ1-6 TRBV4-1 CASSQDFFGAGGSYNSPLHF
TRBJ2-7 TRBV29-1 CSAKKSGALYEQYF
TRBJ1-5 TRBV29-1 CSVGQTINQPQHF
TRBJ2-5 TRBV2 CASSDGGDQETQYF
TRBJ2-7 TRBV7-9 CASSLGASTNEQYF
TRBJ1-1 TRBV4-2 CASGRGGTEAFF
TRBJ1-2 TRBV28 CASSLGGAGGGYTF
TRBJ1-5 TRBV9 CASSVDGSNQPQHF
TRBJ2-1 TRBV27 CASSPGQGGNEQFF
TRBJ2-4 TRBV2 CASSPDRGLVVAKNIQYF